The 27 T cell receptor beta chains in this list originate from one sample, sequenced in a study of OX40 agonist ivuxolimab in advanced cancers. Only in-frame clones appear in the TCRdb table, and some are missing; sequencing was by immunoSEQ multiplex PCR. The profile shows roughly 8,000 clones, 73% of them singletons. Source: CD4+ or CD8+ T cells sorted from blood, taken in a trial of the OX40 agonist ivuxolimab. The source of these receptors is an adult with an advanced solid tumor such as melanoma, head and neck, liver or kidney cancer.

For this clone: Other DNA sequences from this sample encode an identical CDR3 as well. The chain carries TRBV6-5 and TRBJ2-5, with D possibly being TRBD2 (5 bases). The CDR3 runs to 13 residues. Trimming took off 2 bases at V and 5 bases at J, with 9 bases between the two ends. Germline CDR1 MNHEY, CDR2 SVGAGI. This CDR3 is CASSYSGWETQYF. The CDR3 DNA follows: TGTGCCAGCAGTTACAGCGGTTGGGAGACCCAGTACTTC.

The CDR3 nucleotides read TGTGCCAGCAGCTTAACTCCTCACCATGAGCAGTTCTTC. Its translation: CASSLTPHHEQFF. This chain uses TRBV7-2 with TRBJ2-1; D gene ambiguous. This CDR3 has 13 amino acids. The germline V and J ends were trimmed by 2 bases and 8 bases, with 10 bases remaining between them. Germline assignment: CDR1 SGHTA and CDR2 FQGNSA.

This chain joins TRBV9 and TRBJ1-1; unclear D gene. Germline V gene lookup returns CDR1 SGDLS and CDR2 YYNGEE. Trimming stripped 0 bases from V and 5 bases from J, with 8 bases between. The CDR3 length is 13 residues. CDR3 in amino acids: CASSVAVGTEAFF. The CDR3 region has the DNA TGTGCCAGCAGCGTAGCGGTGGGGACTGAAGCTTTCTTT.

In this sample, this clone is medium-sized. CDR3 amino acids: CASSFGLAGESDTQYF. The CDR3 nucleotides are TGTGCCAGCAGTTTCGGACTAGCGGGGGAGTCAGATACGCAGTATTTT. The chain carries TRBV28 and TRBJ2-3, with 13 bases aligning to TRBD2. Germline assignment: CDR1 MDHEN and CDR2 SYDVKM. The CDR3 consists of 16 residues. The junction had 4 bases not matched to a gene; V was cut back by 3 bases and J by 4 bases.

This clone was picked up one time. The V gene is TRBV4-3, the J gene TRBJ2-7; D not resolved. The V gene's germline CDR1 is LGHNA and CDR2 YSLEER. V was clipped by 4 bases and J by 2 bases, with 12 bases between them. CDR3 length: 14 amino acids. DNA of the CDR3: TGCGCCAGCAGCCGACTTGTAGGGCCCTACGAGCAGTACTTC. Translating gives CASSRLVGPYEQYF.

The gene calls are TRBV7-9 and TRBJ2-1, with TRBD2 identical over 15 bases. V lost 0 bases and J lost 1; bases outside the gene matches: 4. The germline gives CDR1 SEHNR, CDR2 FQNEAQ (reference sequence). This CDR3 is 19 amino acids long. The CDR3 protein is CASSLAGLAGGRSYNEQFF. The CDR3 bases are TGTGCCAGCAGCTTAGCCGGACTAGCGGGGGGGCGATCCTACAATGAGCAGTTCTTC.

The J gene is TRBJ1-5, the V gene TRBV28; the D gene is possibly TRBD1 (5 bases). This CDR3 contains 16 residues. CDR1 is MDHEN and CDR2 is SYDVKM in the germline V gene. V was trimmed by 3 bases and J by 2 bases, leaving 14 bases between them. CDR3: CASSFNYRGGNQPQHF. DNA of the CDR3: TGTGCCAGCAGTTTCAATTATAGGGGTGGCAATCAGCCCCAGCATTTT. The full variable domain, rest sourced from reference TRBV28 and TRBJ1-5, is DVKVTQSSRYLVKRTGEKVFLECVQDMDHENMFWYRQDPGLGLRLIYFSYDVKMKEKGDIPEGYSVSREKKERFSLILESASTNQTSMYLCASSFNYRGGNQPQHFGDGTRLSIL.

This chain's CDR3 is CAISVGTDTQYF. The CDR3 DNA reads as TGTGCCATCAGCGTCGGCACAGATACGCAGTATTTT. The rearrangement links TRBV10-3 to TRBJ2-3; no definite D call. The germline gives CDR1 ENHRY, CDR2 SYGVKD. With 6 bases removed from V and 1 base from J, the gap between germline ends came to 5 bases. The length of the CDR3 is 12 residues.

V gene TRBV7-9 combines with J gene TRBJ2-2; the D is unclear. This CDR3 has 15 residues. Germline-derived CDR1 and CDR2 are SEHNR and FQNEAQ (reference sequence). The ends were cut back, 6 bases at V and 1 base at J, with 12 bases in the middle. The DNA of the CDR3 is TGTGCCAGCAGATCTATAGCAGGGAACACCGGGGAGCTGTTTTTT. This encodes CASRSIAGNTGELFF.

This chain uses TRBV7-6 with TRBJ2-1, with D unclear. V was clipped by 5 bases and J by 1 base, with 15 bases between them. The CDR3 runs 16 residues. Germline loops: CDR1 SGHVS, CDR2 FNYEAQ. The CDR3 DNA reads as TGTGCCAGCAGCCCCTCTTCGACGCGGTCCTACAATGAGCAGTTCTTC. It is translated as CASSPSSTRSYNEQFF.

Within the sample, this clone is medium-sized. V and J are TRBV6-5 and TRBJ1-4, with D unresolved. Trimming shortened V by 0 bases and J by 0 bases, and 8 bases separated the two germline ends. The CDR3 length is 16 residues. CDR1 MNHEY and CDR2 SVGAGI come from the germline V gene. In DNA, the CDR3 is TGTGCCAGCAGTTACTCGATAGGGACAACTAATGAAAAACTGTTTTTT. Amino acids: CASSYSIGTTNEKLFF.

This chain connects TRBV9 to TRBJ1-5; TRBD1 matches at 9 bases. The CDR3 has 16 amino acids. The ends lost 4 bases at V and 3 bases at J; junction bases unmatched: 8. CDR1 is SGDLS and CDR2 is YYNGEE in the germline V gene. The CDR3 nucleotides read TGTGCCAGCAGCCCCTCCGGGACAGGGAACAATCAGCCCCAGCATTTT. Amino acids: CASSPSGTGNNQPQHF.

CDR3 in amino acids: CASSVDPGNSEKLFF. CDR3 DNA: TGTGCCAGCAGCGTAGACCCTGGGAACAGTGAAAAACTGTTTTTT. This rearrangement joins TRBV9 to TRBJ1-4, with unresolved D. The germline V gene encodes CDR1 SGDLS and CDR2 YYNGEE. The length of the CDR3 is 15 residues. The V and J ends lost 0 bases and 7 bases respectively, with 13 bases between them.

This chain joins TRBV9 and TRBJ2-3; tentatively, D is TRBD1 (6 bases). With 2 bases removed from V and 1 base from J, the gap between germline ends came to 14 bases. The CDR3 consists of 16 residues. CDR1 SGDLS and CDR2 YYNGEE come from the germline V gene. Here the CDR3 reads CASSVRVGAGTDTQYF. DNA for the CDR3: TGTGCCAGCAGCGTTAGGGTGGGGGCAGGCACAGATACGCAGTATTTT.

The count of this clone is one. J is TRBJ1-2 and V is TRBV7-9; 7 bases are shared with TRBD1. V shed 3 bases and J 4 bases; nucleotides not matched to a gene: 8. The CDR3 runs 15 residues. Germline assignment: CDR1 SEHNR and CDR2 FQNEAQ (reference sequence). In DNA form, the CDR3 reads TGTGCCAGCAGCTTGGGGGACAGAAACCTCTATGGCTACACCTTC. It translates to CASSLGDRNLYGYTF.

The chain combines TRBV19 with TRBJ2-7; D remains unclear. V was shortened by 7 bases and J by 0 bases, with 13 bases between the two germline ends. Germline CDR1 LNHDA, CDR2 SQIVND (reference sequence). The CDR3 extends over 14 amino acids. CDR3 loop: CASTGTYSSYEQYF. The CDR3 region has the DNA TGTGCCAGTACTGGCACCTACTCCTCCTACGAGCAGTACTTC.

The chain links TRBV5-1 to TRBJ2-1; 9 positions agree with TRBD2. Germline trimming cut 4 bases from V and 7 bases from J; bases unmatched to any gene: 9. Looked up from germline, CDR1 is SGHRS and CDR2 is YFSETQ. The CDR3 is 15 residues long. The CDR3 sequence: CASSAAGSGGNEQFF. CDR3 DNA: TGCGCCAGCAGCGCGGCAGGTAGCGGGGGAAATGAGCAGTTCTTC.

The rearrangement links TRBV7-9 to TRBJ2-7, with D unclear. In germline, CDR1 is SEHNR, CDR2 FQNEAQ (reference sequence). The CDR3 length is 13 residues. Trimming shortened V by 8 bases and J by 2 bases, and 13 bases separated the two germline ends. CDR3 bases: TGTGCCAGCGACGAAGACGAAACCTACGAGCAGTACTTC. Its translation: CASDEDETYEQYF.

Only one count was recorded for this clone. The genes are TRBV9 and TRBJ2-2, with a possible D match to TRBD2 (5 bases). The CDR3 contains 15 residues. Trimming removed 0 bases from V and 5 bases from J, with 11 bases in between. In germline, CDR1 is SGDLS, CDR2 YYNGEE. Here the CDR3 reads CASSVGGLGTGELFF. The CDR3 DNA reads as TGTGCCAGCAGCGTAGGAGGGTTGGGTACCGGGGAGCTGTTTTTT.

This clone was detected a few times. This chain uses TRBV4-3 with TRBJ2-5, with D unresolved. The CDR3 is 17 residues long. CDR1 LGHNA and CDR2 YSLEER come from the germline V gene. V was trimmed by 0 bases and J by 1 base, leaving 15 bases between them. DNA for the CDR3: TGCGCCAGCAGCCAAGATTATGGTCGACTTATCCAAGAGACCCAGTACTTC. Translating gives CASSQDYGRLIQETQYF.

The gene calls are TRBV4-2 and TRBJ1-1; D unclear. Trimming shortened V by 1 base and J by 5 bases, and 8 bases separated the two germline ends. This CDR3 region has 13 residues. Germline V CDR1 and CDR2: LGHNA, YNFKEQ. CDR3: CASSQAPGTEAFF. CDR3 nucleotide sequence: TGTGCCAGCAGCCAAGCCCCTGGGACTGAAGCTTTCTTT.

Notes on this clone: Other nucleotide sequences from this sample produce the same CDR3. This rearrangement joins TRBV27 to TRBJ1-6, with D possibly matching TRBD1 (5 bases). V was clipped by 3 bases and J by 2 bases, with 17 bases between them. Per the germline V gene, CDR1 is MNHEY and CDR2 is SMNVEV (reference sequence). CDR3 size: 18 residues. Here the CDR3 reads CASSFGGIGTTYNSPLHF. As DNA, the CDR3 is TGTGCCAGCAGTTTTGGGGGGATCGGGACGACCTATAATTCACCCCTCCACTTT.

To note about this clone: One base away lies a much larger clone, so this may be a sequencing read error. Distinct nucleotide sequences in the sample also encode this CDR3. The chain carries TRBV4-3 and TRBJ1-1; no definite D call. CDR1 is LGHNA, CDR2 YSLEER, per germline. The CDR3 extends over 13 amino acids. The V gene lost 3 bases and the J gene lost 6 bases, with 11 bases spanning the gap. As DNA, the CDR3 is TGCGCCAGCAGCCAGGTCCATAGGGCTGAAGCTTTCTTT. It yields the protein CASSQVHRAEAFF.

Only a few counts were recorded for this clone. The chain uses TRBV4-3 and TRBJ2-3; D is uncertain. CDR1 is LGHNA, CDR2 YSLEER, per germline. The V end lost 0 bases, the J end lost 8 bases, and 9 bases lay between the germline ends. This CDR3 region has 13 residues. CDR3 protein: CASSQDFRGTQYF. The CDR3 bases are TGCGCCAGCAGCCAAGATTTCCGAGGTACGCAGTATTTT.

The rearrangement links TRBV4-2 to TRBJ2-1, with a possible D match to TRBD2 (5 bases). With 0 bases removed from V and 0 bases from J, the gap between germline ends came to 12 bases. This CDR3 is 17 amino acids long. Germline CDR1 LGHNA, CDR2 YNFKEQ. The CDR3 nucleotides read TGTGCCAGCAGCCAAGATGAAGAAGGGAGCTCCTACAATGAGCAGTTCTTC. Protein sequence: CASSQDEEGSSYNEQFF.

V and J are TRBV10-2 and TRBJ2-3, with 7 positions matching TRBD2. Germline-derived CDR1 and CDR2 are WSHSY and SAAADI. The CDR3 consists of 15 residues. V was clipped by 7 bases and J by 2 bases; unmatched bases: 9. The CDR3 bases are TGCGCCAGCAATTCGGCTAGCGGTCCCACAGATACGCAGTATTTT. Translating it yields CASNSASGPTDTQYF.

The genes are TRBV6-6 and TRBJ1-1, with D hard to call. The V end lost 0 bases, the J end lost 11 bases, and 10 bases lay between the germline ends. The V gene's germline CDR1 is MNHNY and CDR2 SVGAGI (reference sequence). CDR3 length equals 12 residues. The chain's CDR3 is CASSYSTSGAFF. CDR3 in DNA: TGTGCCAGCAGTTACTCAACCTCAGGCGCTTTCTTT.